The clone carrying this T cell receptor (beta chain) was counted only a few times. The CDR3 has 15 amino acids. Germline V lookup: CDR1 LGHDT, CDR2 YNNKEL (reference sequence). V shed 6 bases, J shed 7 bases, and the junction held 10 bases outside the gene matches. TRAV- and TRBV-specific primers, spanning alpha and beta chains, primed first-strand cDNA. Amplification, which lasted roughly 22 PCR cycles, used a constant-region primer and V-primer adapter to amplify TCRs. The isolated mRNA underwent amplification through in vitro transcription. From the reads, TCRdb called clonotypes with MiXCR, one entry per CDR3 protein. The sample lists about 10,000 distinct CDR3 sequences, less than 50% seen once, with approximately 5.5% in the top ten. The donors, trial participants, received nivolumab, ipilimumab, aspirin, low-dose cyclophosphamide and low-dose radiotherapy. This specimen comes from a study of low-dose radiotherapy and immunotherapy resistance in tumors. As for the study in general: The fractionation for Cohort 1 was 0.5 Gy per fraction every 2 weeks, totaling 6.5 Gy. Each patient was administered nivolumab intravenously at 240 mg, which was a flat dose, every two weeks, along with intravenous ipilimumab at 1 mg/kg every six weeks.

This chain links TRBV3-1 with TRBJ2-1, with TRBD1 matching 9 bases. The source is a human donor with advanced metastatic prostate, ovarian, gallbladder or colorectal cancer (not recorded which). This table probably holds off-target reads from a library built for another chain. The CDR3 here is CASSPTGGALNEQFF. The DNA of the CDR3 is TGTGCCAGCAGTCCTACAGGGGGCGCTTTGAATGAGCAGTTCTTC.